These 20 T cell receptor beta chains came from one sample sequenced in a study of blood T cells in healthy people across ages (dated by TCRdb to the mid-2010s). The library relied on 5' RACE. The reads were generated on an Illumina HiSeq 2500. A second roughly 6 to 11 cycle PCR used a sample-barcoded 5' primer and a J-beta primer mix. In-frame beta chains were kept once TCRdb had trimmed the public reads at Q25 with fastp and called clones with MiXCR. One record per CDR3 amino acid sequence lists the most common genes and DNA. This sample comprises roughly 800,000 distinct CDR3 sequences, about 48% of them detected only once. The top ten clonotypes cover about 42% of the sample. The material sequenced was blood. Source of these receptors: an elderly man in good health.

This rearrangement joins TRBV5-1 to TRBJ1-2; no firm D call. CDR1 SGHRS and CDR2 YFSETQ come from the germline V gene. Trimming stripped 3 bases from V and 7 bases from J, with 16 bases between. The CDR3 spans 14 residues. The CDR3 spells CASSSDAVGSGYTF. In nucleotides, the CDR3 is TGCGCCAGCAGCTCGGATGCTGTGGGGAGTGGCTACACCTTC. Filled out from reference TRBV5-1 and TRBJ1-2, the complete variable domain reads KAGVTQTPRYLIKTRGQQVTLSCSPISGHRSVSWYQQTPGQGLQFLFEYFSETQRNKGNFPGRFSGRQFSNSRSEMNVSTLELGDSALYLCASSSDAVGSGYTFGSGTRLTVV.

This rearrangement joins TRBV28 to TRBJ1-1, with unresolved D. Between the trimmed V and J ends, which lost 6 bases and 6 bases, there was a span of 11 bases. CDR1 is MDHEN, CDR2 SYDVKM, per germline. The CDR3 spans 12 residues. The CDR3 region is CASSYLGSEAFF. DNA of the CDR3: TGTGCCAGCAGCTACCTTGGTTCTGAAGCTTTCTTT.

The CDR3 reads CASSLTGTATSGNTIYF. The CDR3 bases are TGTGCCAGCAGCCTTACCGGGACAGCGACCTCTGGAAACACCATATATTTT. The rearrangement uses TRBV2 and TRBJ1-3, with 7 bases fitting TRBD1. This CDR3 comprises 17 residues. The V and J ends lost 6 bases and 0 bases, in that order; junction bases with no gene match: 11. Germline lookup yields CDR1 SNHLY and CDR2 FYNNEI.

The chain combines TRBV6-5 with TRBJ1-1, with D possibly being TRBD1 (5 bases). V dropped 7 bases and J dropped 1 base, with 19 bases sitting between them. The length of the CDR3 is 16 residues. Germline CDR1 and CDR2: MNHEY and SVGAGI. Written as DNA, the CDR3 is TGTGCCAGCAATTCAGGGACCCGACTATGGAACACTGAAGCTTTCTTT. Protein: CASNSGTRLWNTEAFF.

The chain carries TRBV20-1 and TRBJ2-1; 9 bases match TRBD1. From germline, CDR1 is DFQATT and CDR2 SNEGSKA (reference sequence). V lost 3 bases, J lost 8 bases, and 5 bases stayed unmatched. CDR3 size: 13 residues. CDR3: CSASGDRVHEQFF. The CDR3 DNA sequence: TGCAGTGCTAGTGGGGACAGGGTGCATGAGCAGTTCTTC.

This clonotype showed up just a few times. The genes are TRBV12-3 or TRBV12-4 and TRBJ1-2; TRBD1 aligns across 8 bases. The trim removed 0 bases at V and 4 bases at J, leaving 10 bases unmatched. The CDR3 extends over 17 amino acids. This chain's CDR3 is CASSLAGQGAQSYGYTF. CDR3 nucleotide sequence: TGTGCCAGCAGTTTAGCGGGGCAGGGGGCGCAATCCTATGGCTACACCTTC.

The V and J genes are TRBV15 and TRBJ2-5, with 8 bases aligning to TRBD2. Germline CDR1 and CDR2: LNHNV and YYDKDF (reference sequence). J lost 5 bases, V lost 2 bases, and 7 bases had no gene match. The CDR3 spans 15 residues. The CDR3 loop reads CATSRIPRLAETQYF. CDR3 sequence (DNA): TGTGCCACCAGCAGAATCCCCAGACTAGCGGAGACCCAGTACTTC.

The chain carries TRBV6-2 or TRBV6-3 and TRBJ2-1, with unresolved D. CDR1 and CDR2 (germline): MNHEY, SVGEGT. The CDR3 length is 13 residues. Trimming left V 6 bases short and J 9 bases short, with 15 bases between. The CDR3 loop reads CASRRSLLIEQFF. The DNA for the CDR3 is TGTGCCAGCAGACGAAGCCTACTAATTGAGCAGTTCTTC.

The chain couples TRBV7-9 to TRBJ2-4, with D possibly TRBD2 on 5 matching bases. The DNA end lines up better with TRBJ2-7; the J call may be wrong. Per germline, CDR1 SEHNR and CDR2 FQNEAQ (reference sequence). The CDR3 consists of 12 residues. CDR3 sequence reads: CASSGESYEQYF. DNA of the CDR3: TGTGCCAGCAGCGGGGAGTCCTACGAGCAGTACTTC.

The chain recombines TRBV28 with TRBJ2-6; 8 bases match TRBD1. This CDR3 spans 16 amino acids. Germline V CDR1 and CDR2: MDHEN, SYDVKM. Losses at the gene ends were 5 bases for V and 4 bases for J; bases not matched to a gene: 7. CDR3 nucleotide sequence: TGTGCCAGCAGTCCGAGGACAGGGACCGGGGCCAACGTCCTGACTTTC. Its translation: CASSPRTGTGANVLTF.

A few counts support this clonotype. This CDR3 is CAIRGILADTQYF. CDR3 sequence (DNA): TGTGCCATCAGGGGTATTCTGGCAGATACGCAGTATTTT. The V gene is TRBV10-3, the J gene TRBJ2-3, with D unresolved. CDR1 and CDR2 (germline): ENHRY, SYGVKD. The CDR3 loop spans 13 amino acids. V lost 6 bases and J 4 bases, leaving 11 bases between the germline ends.

This rearrangement joins TRBV5-1 to TRBJ1-4; the D is unclear. The CDR3 runs 14 residues. Trimming shortened V by 6 bases and J by 0 bases, and 9 bases separated the two germline ends. Germline CDR1 SGHRS, CDR2 YFSETQ. This CDR3 is CASTQTPTNEKLFF. DNA for the CDR3: TGCGCCAGCACCCAGACACCAACTAATGAAAAACTGTTTTTT.

This clonotype has just a few counts. The chain links TRBV27 to TRBJ2-7; D possibly uses TRBD1 or TRBD2 (5 bases each). Germline lookup yields CDR1 MNHEY and CDR2 SMNVEV (reference sequence). The CDR3 is 13 residues long. V lost 3 bases, J lost 6 bases, and 12 bases lay in between. The CDR3 here is CASSFPGTGEQYF. The CDR3 DNA is TGTGCCAGCAGTTTCCCCGGGACGGGCGAGCAGTACTTC.

The rearrangement uses TRBV5-6 and TRBJ2-2; 7 bases align to TRBD1. This CDR3 contains 13 residues. The germline V gene encodes CDR1 SGHDT and CDR2 YYEEEE. J lost 8 bases, V lost 4 bases, and 5 bases had no gene match. This CDR3 is CASSPTGVGELFF. As DNA, the CDR3 is TGTGCCAGCAGCCCTACAGGGGTAGGGGAGCTGTTTTTT.

This clonotype has at least ten counts. This chain uses TRBV7-3 with TRBJ2-5; D gene ambiguous. The germline gives CDR1 SGHTA, CDR2 FQGTGA. V lost 4 bases to trimming and J lost 5 bases, with 2 bases between them. The CDR3 length is 10 residues. The CDR3 region is CASSSETQYF. CDR3 DNA: TGTGCCAGCAGCTCTGAGACCCAGTACTTC.

This clonotype was counted at least ten times. The chain is built from TRBV24-1 and TRBJ2-1; the D gene could be TRBD1 or TRBD2 (5 bases each). Germline V gives CDR1 KGHDR, CDR2 SFDVKD. The CDR3 spans 13 residues. V was shortened by 4 bases and J by 13 bases, with 16 bases between the two germline ends. CDR3 region: CATSDYPGRAQFF. The CDR3 DNA sequence: TGTGCCACCAGTGACTATCCGGGACGAGCTCAGTTCTTC.

The chain employs TRBV12-3 or TRBV12-4 and TRBJ1-2, with 8 bases lining up with TRBD1. The CDR3 totals 12 residues. V gave up 4 bases and J gave up 6 bases; unmatched junction bases: 1. CDR3 loop: CASSWTGNGYTF. The CDR3 DNA reads as TGTGCCAGCAGTTGGACAGGGAATGGCTACACCTTC.

The chain has TRBV10-1 and TRBJ2-7, with TRBD1 matching over 7 bases. V lost 5 bases and J lost 3; bases outside the gene matches: 16. Germline assignment: CDR1 WNHNN and CDR2 SYGVQD (reference sequence). This CDR3 spans 17 amino acids. CDR3 bases: TGCGCCAGCAGTAGACGACGGACAGGCCTTAATTTCTACGAGCAGTACTTC. Translating gives CASSRRRTGLNFYEQYF.

This clonotype showed up just once. The chain carries TRBV3-1 and TRBJ2-6; D gene uncertain. This CDR3 has 17 residues. CDR1 and CDR2 from the germline V gene are LGHDT and YNNKEL (reference sequence). V lost 4 bases and J 0 bases, leaving 13 bases between the germline ends. The CDR3 sequence: CASSPQMQFSGANVLTF. The CDR3 DNA follows: TGTGCCAGCAGCCCCCAAATGCAGTTCTCTGGGGCCAACGTCCTGACTTTC.

About this clonotype itself: A much bigger clone sits one base away, suggesting this may be a read error. CDR3: CASSQGTSGSYEQNF. The CDR3 region has the DNA TGTGCCAGCAGCCAAGGGACTAGCGGCTCCTACGAGCAGAACTTC. The V gene is TRBV3-1, the J gene TRBJ2-7, with TRBD2 matching 10 bases. The CDR3 is 15 residues long. Germline CDR1 LGHDT, CDR2 YNNKEL (reference sequence).